The clone carrying this TCR beta chain was picked up a small number of times. Its cognate antigen is unknown. V lost 0 bases and J lost 7, with 3 bases in between. The V gene's germline CDR1 is MRHNA and CDR2 SNTAGT. CDR3 length: 12 residues. The data belong to a study of CD8+CD57+ T cells in acquired aplastic anemia. Study at large: Sorted cells (CD4+ and CD8+) yielded DNA amounts that averaged roughly 3.2 ug.

The template used for profiling TCR beta VDJ and CDR3 was genomic DNA. TCRdb passed the reads through MiXCR, listing each CDR3 protein once. The sample yields approximately 150,000 distinct CDR3 sequences, 70% to 80% seen once. It was patients with CD8+CD57+ cell expansion by flow cytometry who were chosen for sequencing. The enrolled patients all had severe acquired aplastic anemia. Patient blood was sampled before any therapy had been received. General study findings and limits: The study identified twenty-nine CD8+ CDR3 sequences shared by patients and controls.

The TCR comes from a human donor with aplastic anemia. The V call is TRBV6-4, the J call TRBJ2-2, with no clear D. The material sequenced was sorted CD4+, CD8+, or CD8+CD57+ T cells (not recorded which) from PBMCs. In DNA form, the CDR3 reads TGTGCCAGCAGTGACTCTAGCGGGGAGCTGTTTTTT. This gives the protein CASSDSSGELFF.